This T cell receptor beta chain was obtained from a study of blood T cell repertoires in COVID-19. Study summary: Acute and convalescent COVID-19 samples came from the United States, Italy and Spain. PBMCs, B-cell-depleted T cells, or T cells were the source of the cDNA or gDNA that made up the material.

As handled by the study authors: Amplification from reference gene primers served as the basis for estimated nucleated cell counts. Sequencing was performed with immunoSEQ multiplex PCR; in TCRdb, only in-frame clones are kept and a portion is missing. V and J calls and clone size are given by that table; D and trimming were obtained from the DNA. The sample consists of about half a million clones, over 75% of them appearing once. Germline V gene data show CDR1 as LNHDA and CDR2 as SQIVND (reference sequence). V trimming: 5 bases; J trimming: 5 bases; junction bases outside the gene matches: 7. This CDR3 region has 15 residues.

The V gene is TRBV19, the J gene TRBJ1-5, with TRBD1 matching 9 bases. The clonotype originates from a human donor in a cohort sampled during active COVID-19. Source material: peripheral blood. The CDR3 sequence: CASSLGTGSHQPQHF. The CDR3 DNA reads TGTGCCAGTAGTCTAGGGACAGGGTCTCATCAGCCCCAGCATTTT.